One TCR beta chain is described in this entry. These data originate in a study of T cell changes during pregnancy in multiple sclerosis. CDR1 is LGHNA and CDR2 is YSLEER in the germline V gene. The CDR3 covers 18 residues. Trimming removed 0 bases from V and 3 bases from J; junction bases left unmatched: 9. Repertoires were generated with immunoSEQ multiplex PCR, while TCRdb's copy carries only in-frame clones and drops some. The repertoire holds more than 95,000 clones, with about 91% as singletons. Sample: peripheral blood, taken after pregnancy. The TCR sequence derives from a female donor with multiple sclerosis, enrolled in a pregnancy study. The chain is built from TRBV4-3 and TRBJ2-2, with 8 nucleotides matching TRBD2. CDR3 amino acids: CASSQDSVAGGHTGELFF. CDR3 DNA: TGCGCCAGCAGCCAAGATTCGGTGGCGGGGGGACACACCGGGGAGCTGTTTTTT.